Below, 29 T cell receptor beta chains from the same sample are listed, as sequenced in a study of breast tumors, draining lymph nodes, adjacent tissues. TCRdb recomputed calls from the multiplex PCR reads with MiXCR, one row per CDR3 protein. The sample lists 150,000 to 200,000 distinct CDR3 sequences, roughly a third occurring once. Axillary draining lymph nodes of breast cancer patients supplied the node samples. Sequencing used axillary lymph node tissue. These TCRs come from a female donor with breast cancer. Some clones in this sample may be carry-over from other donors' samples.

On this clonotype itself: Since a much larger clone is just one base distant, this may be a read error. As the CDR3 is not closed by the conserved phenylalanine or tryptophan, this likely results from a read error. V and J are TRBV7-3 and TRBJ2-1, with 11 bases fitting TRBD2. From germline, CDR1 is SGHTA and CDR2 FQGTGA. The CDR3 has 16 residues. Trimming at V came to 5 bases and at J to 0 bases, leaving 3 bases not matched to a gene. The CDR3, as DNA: TGTGCCAGCAGCAAGACTAGCGGGATCTCCTACAATGAGCAGTTCTCC. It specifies CASSKTSGISYNEQFS.

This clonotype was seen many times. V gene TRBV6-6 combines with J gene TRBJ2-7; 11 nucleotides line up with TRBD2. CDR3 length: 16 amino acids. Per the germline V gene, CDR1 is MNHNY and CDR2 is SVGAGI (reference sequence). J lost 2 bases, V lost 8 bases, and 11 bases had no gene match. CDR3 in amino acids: CASRRGGGLAAYEQYF. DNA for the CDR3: TGTGCCAGCCGACGGGGTGGGGGACTAGCGGCCTACGAGCAGTACTTC.

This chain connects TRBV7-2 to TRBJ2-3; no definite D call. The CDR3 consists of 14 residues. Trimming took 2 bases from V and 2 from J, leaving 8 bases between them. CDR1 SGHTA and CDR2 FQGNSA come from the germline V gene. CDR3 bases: TGTGCCAGCAGCTTATACGGCTACACAGATACGCAGTATTTT. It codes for CASSLYGYTDTQYF.

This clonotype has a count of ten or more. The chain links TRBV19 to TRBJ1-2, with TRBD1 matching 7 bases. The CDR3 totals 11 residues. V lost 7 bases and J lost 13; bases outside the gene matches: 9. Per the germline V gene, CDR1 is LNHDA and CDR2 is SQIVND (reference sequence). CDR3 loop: CASTGDSMCTF. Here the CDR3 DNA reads TGTGCCAGTACCGGGGACAGTATGTGCACCTTC.

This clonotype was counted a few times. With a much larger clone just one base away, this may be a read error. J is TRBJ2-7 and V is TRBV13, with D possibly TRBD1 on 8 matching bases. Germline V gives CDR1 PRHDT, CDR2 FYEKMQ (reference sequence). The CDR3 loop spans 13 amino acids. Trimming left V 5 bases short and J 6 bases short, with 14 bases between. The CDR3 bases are TGTGCCAGCAGCAAACAGGGGGGGGGCGAGCAGTACTTC. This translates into CASSKQGGGEQYF.

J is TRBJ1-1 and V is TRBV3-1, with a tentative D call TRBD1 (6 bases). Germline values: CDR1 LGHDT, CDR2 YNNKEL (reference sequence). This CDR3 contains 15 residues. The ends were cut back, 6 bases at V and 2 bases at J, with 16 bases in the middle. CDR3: CASRPHTGLNTEAFF. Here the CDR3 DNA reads TGTGCCAGCAGACCACATACAGGGCTAAACACTGAAGCTTTCTTT.

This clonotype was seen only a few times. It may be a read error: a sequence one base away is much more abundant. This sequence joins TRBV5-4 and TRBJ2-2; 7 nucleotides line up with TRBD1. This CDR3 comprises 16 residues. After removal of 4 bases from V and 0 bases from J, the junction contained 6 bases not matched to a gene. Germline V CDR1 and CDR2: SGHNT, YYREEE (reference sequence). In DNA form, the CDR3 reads TGTGCCAGCAGCACTGGGACAGCTCCGAACACCGGGGAGCTGTTTTTT. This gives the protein CASSTGTAPNTGELFF.

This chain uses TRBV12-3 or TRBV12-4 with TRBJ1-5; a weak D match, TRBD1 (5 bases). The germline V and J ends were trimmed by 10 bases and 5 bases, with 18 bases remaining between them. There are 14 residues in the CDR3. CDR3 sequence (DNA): TGTGCCACCCAGGGCAGGGTCCGCCATCAGCCCCAGCATTTT. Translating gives CATQGRVRHQPQHF.

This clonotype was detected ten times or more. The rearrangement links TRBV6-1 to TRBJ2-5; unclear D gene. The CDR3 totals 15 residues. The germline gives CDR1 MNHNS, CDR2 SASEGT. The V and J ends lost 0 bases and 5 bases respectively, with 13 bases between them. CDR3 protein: CASSEALRLGETQYF. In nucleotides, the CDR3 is TGTGCCAGCAGTGAAGCGCTACGGCTCGGGGAGACCCAGTACTTC.

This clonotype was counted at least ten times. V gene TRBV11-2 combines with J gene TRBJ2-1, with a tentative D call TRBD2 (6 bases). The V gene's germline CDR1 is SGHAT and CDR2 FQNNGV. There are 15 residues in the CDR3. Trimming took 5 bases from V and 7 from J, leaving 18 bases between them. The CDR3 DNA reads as TGTGCCAGCAGCCCCAATTTCCTCCGGGGGAATGAGCAGTTCTTC. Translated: CASSPNFLRGNEQFF.

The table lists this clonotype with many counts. The CDR3 spells CASLLEGLDEQYF. DNA of the CDR3: TGTGCCAGCCTCCTGGAGGGTCTCGACGAGCAGTACTTC. The chain recombines TRBV2 with TRBJ2-7; TRBD2 is a possible D gene (6 bases). Germline-derived CDR1 and CDR2 are SNHLY and FYNNEI. The V end lost 8 bases, the J end lost 5 bases, and 16 bases lay between the germline ends. The CDR3 has 13 residues.

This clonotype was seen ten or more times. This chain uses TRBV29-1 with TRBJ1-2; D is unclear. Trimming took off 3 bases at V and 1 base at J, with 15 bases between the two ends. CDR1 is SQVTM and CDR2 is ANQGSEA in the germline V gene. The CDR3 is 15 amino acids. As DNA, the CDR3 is TGCAGCGTTGACCACGTCCCGGACGGTAACTATGGCTACACCTTC. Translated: CSVDHVPDGNYGYTF.

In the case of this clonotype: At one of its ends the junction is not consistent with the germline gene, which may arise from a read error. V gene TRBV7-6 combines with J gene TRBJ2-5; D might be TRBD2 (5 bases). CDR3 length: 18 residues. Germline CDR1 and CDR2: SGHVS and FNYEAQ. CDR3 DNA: TGCGCCAGCAGCTTAGGGTTAGCGTTTAGCGAGGTCCAAGAGACCCAGTACTTC. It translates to CASSLGLAFSEVQETQYF.

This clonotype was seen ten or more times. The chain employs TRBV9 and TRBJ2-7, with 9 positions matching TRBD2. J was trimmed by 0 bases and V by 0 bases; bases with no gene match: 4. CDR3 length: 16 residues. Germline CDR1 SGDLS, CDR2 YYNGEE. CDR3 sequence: CASSVGLAVSSYEQYF. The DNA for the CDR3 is TGTGCCAGCAGCGTAGGACTAGCGGTGAGCTCCTACGAGCAGTACTTC. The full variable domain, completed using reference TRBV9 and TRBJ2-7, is DSGVTQTPKHLITATGQRVTLRCSPRSGDLSVYWYQQSLDQGLQFLIQYYNGEERAKGNILERFSAQQFPDLHSELNLSSLELGDSALYFCASSVGLAVSSYEQYFGPGTRLTVT.

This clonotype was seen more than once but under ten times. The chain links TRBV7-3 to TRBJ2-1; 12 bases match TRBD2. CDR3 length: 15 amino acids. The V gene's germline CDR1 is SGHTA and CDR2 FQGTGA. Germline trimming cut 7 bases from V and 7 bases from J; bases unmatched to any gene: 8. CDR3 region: CASNSSSGGVNEQFF. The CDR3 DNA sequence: TGTGCCAGCAACTCGTCTAGCGGGGGGGTGAATGAGCAGTTCTTC.

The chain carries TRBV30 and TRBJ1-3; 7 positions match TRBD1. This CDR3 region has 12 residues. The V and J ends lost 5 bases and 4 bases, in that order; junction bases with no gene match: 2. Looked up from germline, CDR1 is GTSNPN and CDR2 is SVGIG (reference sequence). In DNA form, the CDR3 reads TGTGCCTGGGGGGGACAGGGAAACACCATATATTTT. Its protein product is CAWGGQGNTIYF.

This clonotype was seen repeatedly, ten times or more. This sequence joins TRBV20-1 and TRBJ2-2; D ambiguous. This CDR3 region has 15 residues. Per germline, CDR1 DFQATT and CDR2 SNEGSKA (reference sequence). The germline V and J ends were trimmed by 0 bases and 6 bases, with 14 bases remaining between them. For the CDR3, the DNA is TGCAGTGCTAGAGATGGCCAGCATGGTTCCGGGGAGCTGTTTTTT. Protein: CSARDGQHGSGELFF.

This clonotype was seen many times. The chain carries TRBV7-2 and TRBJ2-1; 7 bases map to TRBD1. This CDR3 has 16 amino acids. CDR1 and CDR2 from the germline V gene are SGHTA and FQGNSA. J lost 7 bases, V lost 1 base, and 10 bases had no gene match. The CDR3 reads CASSLVSGQNMNEQFF. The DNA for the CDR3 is TGTGCCAGCAGCTTAGTGTCGGGACAGAATATGAATGAGCAGTTCTTC.

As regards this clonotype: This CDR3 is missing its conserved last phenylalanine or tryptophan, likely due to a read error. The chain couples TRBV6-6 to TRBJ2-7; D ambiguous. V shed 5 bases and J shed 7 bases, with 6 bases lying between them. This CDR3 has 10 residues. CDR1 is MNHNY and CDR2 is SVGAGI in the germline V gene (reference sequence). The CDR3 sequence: CASSHEEQYL. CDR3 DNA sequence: TGTGCCAGCAGTCACGAAGAGCAGTACCTC.

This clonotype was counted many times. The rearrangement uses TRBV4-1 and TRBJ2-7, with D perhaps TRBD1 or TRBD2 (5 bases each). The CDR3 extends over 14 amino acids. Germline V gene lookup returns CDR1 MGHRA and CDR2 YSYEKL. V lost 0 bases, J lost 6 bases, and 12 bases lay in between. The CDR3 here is CASSQERRGAEQYF. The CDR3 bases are TGCGCCAGCAGCCAAGAGAGGCGAGGGGCCGAGCAGTACTTC.

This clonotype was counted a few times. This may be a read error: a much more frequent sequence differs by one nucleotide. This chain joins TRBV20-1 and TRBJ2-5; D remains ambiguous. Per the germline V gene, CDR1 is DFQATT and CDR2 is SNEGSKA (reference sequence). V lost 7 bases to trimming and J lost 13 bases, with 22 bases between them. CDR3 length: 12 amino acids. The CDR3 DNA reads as TGCAGTGGCGCCACCCCCCAAGAGATCCCGTACTTC. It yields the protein CSGATPQEIPYF.

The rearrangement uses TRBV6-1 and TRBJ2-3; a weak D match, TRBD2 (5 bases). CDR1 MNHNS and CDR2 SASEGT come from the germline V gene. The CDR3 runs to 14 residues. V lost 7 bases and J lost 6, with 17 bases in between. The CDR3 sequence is CASTLLPRRDTQYF. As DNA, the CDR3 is TGTGCCAGCACCCTACTCCCCCGGAGGGATACGCAGTATTTT.

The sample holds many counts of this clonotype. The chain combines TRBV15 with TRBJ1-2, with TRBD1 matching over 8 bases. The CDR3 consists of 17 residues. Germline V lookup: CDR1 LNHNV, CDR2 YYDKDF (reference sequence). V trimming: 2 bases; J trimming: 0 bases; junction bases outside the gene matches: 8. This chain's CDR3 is CATSRPRTGKANYGYTF. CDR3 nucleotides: TGTGCCACCAGCAGACCGCGGACAGGGAAAGCTAACTATGGCTACACCTTC.

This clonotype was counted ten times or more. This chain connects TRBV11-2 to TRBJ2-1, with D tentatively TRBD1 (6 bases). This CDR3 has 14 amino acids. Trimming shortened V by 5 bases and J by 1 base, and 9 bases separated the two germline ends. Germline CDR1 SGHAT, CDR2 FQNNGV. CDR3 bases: TGTGCCAGCAGCGTCGGACAGTCCTACAATGAGCAGTTCTTC. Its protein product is CASSVGQSYNEQFF.

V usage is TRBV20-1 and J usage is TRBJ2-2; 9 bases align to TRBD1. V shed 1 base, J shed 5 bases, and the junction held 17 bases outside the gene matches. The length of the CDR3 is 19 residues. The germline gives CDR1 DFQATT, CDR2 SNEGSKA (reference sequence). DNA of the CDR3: TGCAGTGCTAGAGTTCGGAATCCCGGGACAGGGAATCAGACCGGGGAGCTGTTTTTT. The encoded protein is CSARVRNPGTGNQTGELFF.

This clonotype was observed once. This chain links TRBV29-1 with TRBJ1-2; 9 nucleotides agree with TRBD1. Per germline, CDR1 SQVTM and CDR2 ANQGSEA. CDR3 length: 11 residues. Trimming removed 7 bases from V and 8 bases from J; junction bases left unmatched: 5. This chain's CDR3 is CSGGTGFGYTF. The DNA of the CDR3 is TGCAGCGGGGGGACAGGGTTCGGCTACACCTTC.

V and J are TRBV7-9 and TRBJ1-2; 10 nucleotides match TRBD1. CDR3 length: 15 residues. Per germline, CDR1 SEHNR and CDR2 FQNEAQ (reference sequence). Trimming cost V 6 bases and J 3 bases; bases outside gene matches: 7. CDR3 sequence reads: CASSWDRGRYYGYTF. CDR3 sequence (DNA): TGTGCCAGCAGTTGGGACAGGGGACGATACTATGGCTACACCTTC.

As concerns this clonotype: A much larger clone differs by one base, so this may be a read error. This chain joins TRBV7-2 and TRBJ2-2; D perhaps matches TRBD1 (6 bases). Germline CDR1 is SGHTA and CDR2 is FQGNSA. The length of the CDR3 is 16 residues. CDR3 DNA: TGTGCCAGCAGCTTAGAACAGGGATTGAACACCGGGGAGCTGTCTTTT. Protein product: CASSLEQGLNTGELSF.

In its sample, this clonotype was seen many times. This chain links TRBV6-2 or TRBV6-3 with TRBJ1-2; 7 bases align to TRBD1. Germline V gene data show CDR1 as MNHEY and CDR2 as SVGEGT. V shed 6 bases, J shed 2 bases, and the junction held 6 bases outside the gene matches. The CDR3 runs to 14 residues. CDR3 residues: CASSRPTGNYGYTF. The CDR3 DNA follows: TGTGCCAGCAGCCGCCCGACAGGGAACTATGGCTACACCTTC.